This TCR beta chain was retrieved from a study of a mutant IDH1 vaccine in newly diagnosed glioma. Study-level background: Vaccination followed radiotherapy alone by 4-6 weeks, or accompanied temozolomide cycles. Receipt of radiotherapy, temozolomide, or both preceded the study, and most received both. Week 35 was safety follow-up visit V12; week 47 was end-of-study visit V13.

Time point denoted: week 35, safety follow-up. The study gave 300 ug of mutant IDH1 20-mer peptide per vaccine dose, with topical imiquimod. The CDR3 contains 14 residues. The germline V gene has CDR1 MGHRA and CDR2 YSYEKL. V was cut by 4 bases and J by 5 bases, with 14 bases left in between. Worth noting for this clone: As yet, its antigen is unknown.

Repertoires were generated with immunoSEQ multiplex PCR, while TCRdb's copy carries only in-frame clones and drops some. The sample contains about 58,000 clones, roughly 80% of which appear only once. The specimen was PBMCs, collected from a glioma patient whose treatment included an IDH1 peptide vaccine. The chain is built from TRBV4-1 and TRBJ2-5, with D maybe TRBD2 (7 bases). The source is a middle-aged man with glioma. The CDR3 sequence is CASSPQGGKETQYF. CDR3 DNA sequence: TGCGCCAGCAGCCCACAGGGAGGGAAGGAGACCCAGTACTTC.